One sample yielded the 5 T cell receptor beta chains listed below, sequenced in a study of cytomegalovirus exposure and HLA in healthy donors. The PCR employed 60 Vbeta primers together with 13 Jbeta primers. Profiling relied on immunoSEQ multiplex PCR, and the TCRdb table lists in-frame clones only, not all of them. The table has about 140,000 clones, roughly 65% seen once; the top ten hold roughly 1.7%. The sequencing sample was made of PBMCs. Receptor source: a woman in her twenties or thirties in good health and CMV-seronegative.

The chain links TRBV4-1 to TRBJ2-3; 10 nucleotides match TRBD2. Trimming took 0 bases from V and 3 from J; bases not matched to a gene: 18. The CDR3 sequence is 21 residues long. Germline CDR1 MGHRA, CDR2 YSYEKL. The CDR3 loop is CASSQDERGRLAGGHTDTQYF. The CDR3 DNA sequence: TGCGCCAGCAGCCAAGATGAGAGGGGGCGGTTAGCGGGAGGCCATACAGATACGCAGTATTTT.

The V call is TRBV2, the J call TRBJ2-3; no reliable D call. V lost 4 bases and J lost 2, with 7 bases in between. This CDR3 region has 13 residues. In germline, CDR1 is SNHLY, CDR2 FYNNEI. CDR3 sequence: CASSAEYTDTQYF. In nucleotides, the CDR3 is TGTGCCAGCAGTGCAGAATACACAGATACGCAGTATTTT.

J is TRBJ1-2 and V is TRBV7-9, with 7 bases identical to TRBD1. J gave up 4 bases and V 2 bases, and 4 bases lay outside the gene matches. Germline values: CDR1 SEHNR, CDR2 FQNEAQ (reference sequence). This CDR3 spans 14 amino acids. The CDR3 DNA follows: TGTGCCAGCAGCTTAACAGGGGAGGCCTATGGCTACACCTTC. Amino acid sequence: CASSLTGEAYGYTF.

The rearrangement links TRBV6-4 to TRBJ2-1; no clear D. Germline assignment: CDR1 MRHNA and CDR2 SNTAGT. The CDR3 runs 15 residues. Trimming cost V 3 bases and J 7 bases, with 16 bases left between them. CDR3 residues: CASSEGTLLGNEQFF. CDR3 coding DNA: TGTGCCAGCAGTGAAGGCACCCTGCTAGGAAATGAGCAGTTCTTC.

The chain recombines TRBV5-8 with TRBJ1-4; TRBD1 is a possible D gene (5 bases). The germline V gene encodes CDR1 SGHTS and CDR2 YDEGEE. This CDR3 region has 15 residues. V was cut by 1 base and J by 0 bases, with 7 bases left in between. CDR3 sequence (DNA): TGTGCCAGCAGCTTGAGGGGAACAACTAATGAAAAACTGTTTTTT. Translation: CASSLRGTTNEKLFF.